This T cell receptor beta chain was obtained from a study of cytomegalovirus exposure and HLA in healthy donors. This PCR relied on a set of 60 Vbeta primers and 13 Jbeta primers. TCRdb's copy holds only in-frame clones and misses some; the assay was immunoSEQ multiplex PCR. The repertoire has about 160,000 clones, roughly 80% of them found once; the top ten carry less than 1.6%. There are 13 residues in the CDR3. V lost 5 bases and J lost 7, with 12 bases in between. Germline loops: CDR1 MNHEY, CDR2 SMNVEV (reference sequence). On this clone: Its antigen is unknown.

Study-wide findings and caveats: Most TCR sequences were uncommon, yet certain public TCRs appeared in many donors. A classifier reportedly called cytomegalovirus status with high sensitivity and specificity.

The TCR sequence derives from a girl under 18 in good health and CMV-seropositive. The sample comprised PBMCs. The chain has TRBV27 and TRBJ1-5; D might be TRBD1 (6 bases). CDR3 DNA sequence: TGTGCCAGCAGTAAGGGGGTAAACCAGCCCCAGCATTTT. Its protein product is CASSKGVNQPQHF.